This record concerns one TCR beta chain sequence. Its antigen target is currently unknown. It has no much larger one-base neighbor in the sample; base qualities were not kept. These data belong to a study of beta chain features in type 1 diabetes (dated by TCRdb to the late 2010s). For the study in its entirety: Mean age, gender distribution, total cell number and subset yield did not differ between patients and healthy donors. A total of approximately 110,000,000 sorted cells were examined across all samples, and a strong correlation was observed between cell number per subset and RNA yield. The study compared the TCRB repertoires of sorted circulating CD4+ T cell subsets in recently diagnosed type 1 diabetes patients with those in matched healthy donors. Naive and central memory subsets were obtained from all 30 or so donors, but regulatory and stem cell-like memory subsets were isolated from only 8 patients and 8 healthy donors.

A single peripheral blood draw of approximately 110 mL on average was collected from each donor into heparinised tubes. Naive, central memory, regulatory and stem cell-like memory CD4+ T cells were sorted on a BD FACSAria II using a panel including CD45RO, CCR7, CD25, CD127, CD95 and CD27. A purity above 98% was achieved for all sorted populations. PBMCs were isolated right away by Lymphoprep density gradient centrifugation and were stained directly, without culture. So that batch effects would be minimized, each experiment stained and sorted samples in pairs, pairing one healthy donor with one patient. CDR1 and CDR2 (SGHNT, YYREEE) derive from the germline V gene (reference sequence). After removal of 3 bases from V and 4 bases from J, the junction retains 5 bases not matched to a gene. The CDR3 goes from the cysteine to the phenylalanine over 15 residues. Only the CDR3 DNA stays, 45 bases, in frame from base 1.

All of the isolated RNA was reverse transcribed with the High Capacity cDNA Reverse Transcription Kit, so expressed TCRB transcripts were sequenced. Survey-depth immunoSEQ sequencing was performed on stem cell-like memory T cell samples, with an average of around 970,000 total reads per sample. Sorted cells were lysed in RLT buffer, and RNA was extracted using DNase-treated RNeasy Micro or Mini kits according to cell number. Each cell subset was processed separately to prevent cross-contamination, with patient and healthy donor samples processed together. Using the immunoSEQ multiplex PCR, TCRB sequences were amplified from cDNA into 87-bp fragments spanning the CDR3 region. Amplicons were sequenced on the Illumina HiSeq platform. The authors processed their data as follows. Synthetic template baselines were used to correct PCR bias computationally, reads within Hamming distance 2 were collapsed together, and singletons that could not be merged were discarded. Reads were aligned to IMGT to assign V, D and J genes, CDR3 length, and insertions or deletions at six rearrangement sites. Within each subset, clonotype counts were normalized to sorted cell number, and only after that were true diversity and Gini coefficients computed with the tcR R package. The overlap coefficient, calculated on TCRB nucleotide sequences, was used to quantify repertoire sharing. TCRdb retrieved this table from immuneACCESS and kept in-frame rearrangements only. Not all clones are present; in checked studies, unresolved V genes account for under half, and no reason is known for the remainder. The D gene and trimming were derived from the DNA, and the V and J assignments and clone size from that table. The sample table records about 47,000 clones; roughly 48% of these occur just once. Over 0.1% of the sample lies in the top ten.

General conclusions and limits of the study: Naive, central memory and regulatory TCRB repertoires appeared more similar among patients than among healthy donors. Fewer insertions and more nucleotide deletions at VDJ recombination sites were observed in patients with type 1 diabetes, implying thymic rearrangement abnormalities. Shorter templates might have been favored by PCR, but patient and control samples were amplified and corrected together, so both groups would have been affected equally by any skew. Because small numbers of individuals were included in the HLA sub-analyses, any influence of HLA type on TCRB rearrangement was left unresolved. A moderate but significant shortening of TCRB CDR3 length was observed in type 1 diabetes patients in all four CD4+ subsets. Because cDNA was sequenced instead of genomic DNA, highly expressing activated cells could be over-represented, though the groups showed no difference in activation or CD3 levels.

The origin of this receptor is a young man with type 1 diabetes. Sequenced sample: stem cell memory CD4+ T cells from blood. The cell subset or site label here, explained by the study, means: stem cell-like memory CD4+ T cells. This sequence uses TRBV5-4 and TRBJ2-1; 9 junctional bases match TRBD2. The sequence in DNA is TGTGCCAGCAGCTCCGGGACTAGCAGGTACAATGAGCAGTTCTTC. This gives the protein CASSSGTSRYNEQFF.